The sequence of this TCR beta chain was determined in a study of graft-versus-host responses after intestinal transplantation. This clone was detected a few times. Its matching antigen is unknown. The CDR3 runs 8 residues. Sequencing used immunoSEQ multiplex PCR; TCRdb keeps in-frame clones, though not all of them. The top ten hold about 0.7% of the sample, which has around 99,000 clones, approximately 88% seen once. Sample: unstimulated CD4+ T cells sorted from spleen or lymph node cells, taken before transplant. The sequence derives from a human donor who was the organ donor for an intestinal transplant. The chain links TRBV21-1 to TRBJ1-4; TRBD1, as called in the table, went unchecked against the DNA. TRBV21-1 constitutes a pseudogene. CDR3 residues: CAIPQSLF. DNA for the CDR3: TGTGCCATCCCACAGAGCCTTTTT.